A single sample is the source of the 15 T cell receptor beta chains below, sequenced in a study of cytomegalovirus exposure and HLA in healthy donors. Vbeta (60) and Jbeta (13) primers were used in the PCR. Produced via immunoSEQ multiplex PCR; TCRdb's table is partial and in-frame only. Of approximately 79,000 clones listed, roughly 79% are singletons. Sequencing was performed on PBMCs. The receptors were sampled from a male donor in good health and CMV-seropositive.

V and J are TRBV7-9 and TRBJ1-1, with D hard to call. The CDR3 has 15 residues. Trimming left V 7 bases short and J 1 base short, with 16 bases between. CDR1 and CDR2 (germline): SEHNR, FQNEAQ (reference sequence). CDR3 coding DNA: TGTGCCAGCACCCCCCTAGGAGCGCGGAACACTGAAGCTTTCTTT. The encoded protein is CASTPLGARNTEAFF.

This chain joins TRBV14 and TRBJ2-3; TRBD2 matches at 9 bases. Germline V gives CDR1 SGHDN, CDR2 FVKESK. The length of the CDR3 is 18 residues. V lost 1 base and J lost 0; bases outside the gene matches: 8. CDR3 loop: CASSQGGLAGPSTDTQYF. CDR3 DNA: TGTGCCAGCAGCCAAGGTGGGCTAGCGGGGCCTAGCACAGATACGCAGTATTTT.

V and J are TRBV7-8 and TRBJ1-5; tentative D call: TRBD1 (5 bases). Germline assignment: CDR1 SGHVS and CDR2 FQNEAQ. The CDR3 length is 14 residues. Trimming removed 6 bases at V and 0 bases at J, with 9 bases between. CDR3 loop: CASRSTDSNQPQHF. CDR3 bases: TGTGCCAGCAGGTCGACAGATAGCAATCAGCCCCAGCATTTT.

The rearrangement joins TRBV10-3 to TRBJ2-7; 11 nucleotides agree with TRBD2. The junction had 6 bases not matched to a gene; V was cut back by 6 bases and J by 2 bases. CDR3 size: 15 residues. The germline V gene encodes CDR1 ENHRY and CDR2 SYGVKD. CDR3 protein: CAIRAVAGGAYEQYF. Written as DNA, the CDR3 is TGTGCCATCAGGGCGGTAGCGGGGGGGGCCTACGAGCAGTACTTC.

The chain's CDR3 is CASSLLLNPYEQYF. DNA of the CDR3: TGTGCCAGTAGTCTTCTACTAAATCCCTACGAGCAGTACTTC. This chain links TRBV19 with TRBJ2-7, with D unresolved. The CDR3 spans 14 residues. The germline V gene encodes CDR1 LNHDA and CDR2 SQIVND (reference sequence). V was cut by 5 bases and J by 2 bases, with 13 bases left in between.

J is TRBJ2-3 and V is TRBV11-2; D remains unclear. Per germline, CDR1 SGHAT and CDR2 FQNNGV. This CDR3 is 13 amino acids long. The V end lost 1 base, the J end lost 6 bases, and 8 bases lay between the germline ends. The chain's CDR3 is CASSLGRRDTQYF. The CDR3 DNA reads as TGTGCCAGCAGCTTAGGCCGCAGGGATACGCAGTATTTT. Combining the CDR3 with reference TRBV11-2 and TRBJ2-3 gives the whole variable domain EAGVAQSPRYKIIEKRQSVAFWCNPISGHATLYWYQQILGQGPKLLIQFQNNGVVDDSQLPKDRFSAERLKGVDSTLKIQPAKLEDSAVYLCASSLGRRDTQYFGPGTRLTVL.

CDR3 sequence reads: CASSQDNYEQYF. For the CDR3, the DNA is TGCGCCAGCAGCCAGGACAACTACGAGCAGTACTTC. The gene calls are TRBV4-3 and TRBJ2-7; possibly TRBD1 for D (5 bases). CDR3 length equals 12 residues. Germline V CDR1 and CDR2: LGHNA, YSLEER. The germline V and J ends were trimmed by 3 bases and 3 bases, with 6 bases remaining between them.

This sequence joins TRBV5-4 and TRBJ2-7; the match to TRBD1 covers 7 bases. The CDR3 has 11 amino acids. Looked up from germline, CDR1 is SGHNT and CDR2 is YYREEE (reference sequence). V shed 4 bases, J shed 6 bases, and the junction held 1 base outside the gene matches. The CDR3 sequence is CASSPGGEQYF. In nucleotides, the CDR3 is TGTGCCAGCAGCCCAGGGGGCGAGCAGTACTTC. Drawing the rest from reference TRBV5-4 and TRBJ2-7, the complete variable domain is ETGVTQSPTHLIKTRGQQVTLRCSSQSGHNTVSWYQQALGQGPQFIFQYYREEENGRGNFPPRFSGLQFPNYSSELNVNALELDDSALYLCASSPGGEQYFGPGTRLTVT.

The chain has TRBV19 and TRBJ2-3; TRBD1 aligns across 10 bases. The V gene end was trimmed by 3 bases and the J gene end by 4 bases; junction bases not matched to a gene: 4. In germline, CDR1 is LNHDA, CDR2 SQIVND (reference sequence). The CDR3 has 15 residues. The DNA for the CDR3 is TGTGCCAGTAGTATGACAGGGGGCTGGGCAGATACGCAGTATTTT. Its translation is CASSMTGGWADTQYF.

The chain recombines TRBV4-1 with TRBJ2-7; 7 bases map to TRBD1. The V gene's germline CDR1 is MGHRA and CDR2 YSYEKL. The CDR3 has 15 residues. After removal of 4 bases from V and 6 bases from J, the junction contained 12 bases not matched to a gene. CDR3 loop: CASSPTTSNRGEQYF. DNA of the CDR3: TGCGCCAGCAGCCCAACAACCTCTAACAGGGGCGAGCAGTACTTC.

The chain recombines TRBV10-3 with TRBJ1-1; TRBD1 matches at 8 bases. The ends lost 0 bases at V and 4 bases at J; junction bases unmatched: 1. The CDR3 covers 14 residues. Per germline, CDR1 ENHRY and CDR2 SYGVKD. CDR3 region: CAISESDRGTEAFF. The CDR3 DNA follows: TGTGCCATCAGTGAGTCCGACAGGGGCACTGAAGCTTTCTTT.

This sequence joins TRBV28 and TRBJ1-5; D ambiguous. Trimming shortened V by 1 base and J by 7 bases, and 11 bases separated the two germline ends. Looked up from germline, CDR1 is MDHEN and CDR2 is SYDVKM. The CDR3 consists of 14 residues. The chain's CDR3 is CASSLYEGGQPQHF. The CDR3 DNA follows: TGTGCCAGCAGTTTATATGAGGGCGGACAGCCCCAGCATTTT.

The chain recombines TRBV5-8 with TRBJ2-7, with 11 nucleotides matching TRBD2. The CDR3 is made up of 13 amino acids. From germline, CDR1 is SGHTS and CDR2 YDEGEE. The V and J ends lost 7 bases and 3 bases, in that order; junction bases with no gene match: 3. CDR3 loop: CASGTSGIYEQYF. CDR3 in DNA: TGTGCCAGCGGGACTAGCGGAATCTACGAGCAGTACTTC.

In DNA form, the CDR3 reads TGCAGTGGGGACAGAGCCTACGAGCAGTACTTC. Translating gives CSGDRAYEQYF. This rearrangement joins TRBV20-1 to TRBJ2-7, with 7 bases identical to TRBD1. Germline V gene lookup returns CDR1 DFQATT and CDR2 SNEGSKA (reference sequence). V lost 7 bases to trimming and J lost 2 bases; unmatched junction nucleotides: 2. The CDR3 covers 11 residues.

The chain uses TRBV6-5 and TRBJ1-2, with D possibly matching TRBD1 (6 bases). Germline loops: CDR1 MNHEY, CDR2 SVGAGI. V lost 5 bases, J lost 8 bases, and 21 bases lay in between. This CDR3 is 15 amino acids long. CDR3 in amino acids: CASSARADRLEGYTF. The CDR3 nucleotides read TGTGCCAGCAGTGCCCGGGCTGACAGGCTAGAGGGCTACACCTTC.